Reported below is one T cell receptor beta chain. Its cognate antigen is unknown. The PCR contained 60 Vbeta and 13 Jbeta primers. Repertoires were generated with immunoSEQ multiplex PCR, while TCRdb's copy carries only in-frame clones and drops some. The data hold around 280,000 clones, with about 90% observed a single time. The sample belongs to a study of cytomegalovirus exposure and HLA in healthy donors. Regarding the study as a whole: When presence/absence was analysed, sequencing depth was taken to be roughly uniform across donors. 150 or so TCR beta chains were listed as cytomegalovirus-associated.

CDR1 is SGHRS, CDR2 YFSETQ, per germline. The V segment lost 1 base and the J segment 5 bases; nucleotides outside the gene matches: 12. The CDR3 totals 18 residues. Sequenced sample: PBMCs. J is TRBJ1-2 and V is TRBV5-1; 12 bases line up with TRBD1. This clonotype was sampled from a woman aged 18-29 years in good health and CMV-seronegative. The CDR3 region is CASSLPPGQGALRYGYTF. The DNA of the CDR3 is TGCGCCAGCAGCTTGCCCCCGGGACAGGGGGCTCTTAGGTATGGCTACACCTTC.